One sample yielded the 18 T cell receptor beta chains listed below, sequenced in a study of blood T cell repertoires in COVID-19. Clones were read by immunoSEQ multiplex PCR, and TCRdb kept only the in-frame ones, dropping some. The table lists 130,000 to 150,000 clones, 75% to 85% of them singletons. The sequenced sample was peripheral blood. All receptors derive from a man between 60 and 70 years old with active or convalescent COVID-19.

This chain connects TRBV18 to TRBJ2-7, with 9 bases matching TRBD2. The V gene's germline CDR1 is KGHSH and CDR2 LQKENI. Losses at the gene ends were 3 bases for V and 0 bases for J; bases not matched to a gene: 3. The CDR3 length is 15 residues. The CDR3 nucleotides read TGTGCCAGCTCACCGAAGCGGGGGGCCTCCTACGAGCAGTACGTC. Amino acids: CASSPKRGASYEQYV.

For the CDR3, the DNA is TGTGCCAGCAGCAATACAGTGGGCGAGCAGTACTTC. This codes for CASSNTVGEQYF. The V call is TRBV12-3 or TRBV12-4, the J call TRBJ2-7; no definite D call. The germline V and J ends were trimmed by 6 bases and 6 bases, with 12 bases remaining between them. CDR3 length: 12 residues.

Here the CDR3 reads CAQERRGQNEQFF. CDR3 bases: TGTGCCCAGGAGCGGAGGGGTCAAAATGAGCAGTTCTTC. The chain recombines TRBV30 with TRBJ2-1; D may be TRBD2 (6 bases). Trimming removed 8 bases at V and 7 bases at J, with 18 bases between. Germline CDR1 GTSNPN, CDR2 SVGIG (reference sequence). This CDR3 contains 13 residues.

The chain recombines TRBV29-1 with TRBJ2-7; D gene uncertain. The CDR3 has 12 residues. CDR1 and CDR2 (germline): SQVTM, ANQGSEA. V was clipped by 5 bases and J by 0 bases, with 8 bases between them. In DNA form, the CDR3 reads TGCAGCGTTATACTCCCCTCCTACGAGCAGTACTTC. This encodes CSVILPSYEQYF.

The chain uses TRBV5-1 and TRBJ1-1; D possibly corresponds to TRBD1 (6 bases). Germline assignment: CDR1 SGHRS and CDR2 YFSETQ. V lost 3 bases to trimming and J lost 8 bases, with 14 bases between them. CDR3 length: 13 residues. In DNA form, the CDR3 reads TGCGCCAGCAGCTCCGGACAGCTCGTAGAAGCTTTCTTT. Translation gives CASSSGQLVEAFF.

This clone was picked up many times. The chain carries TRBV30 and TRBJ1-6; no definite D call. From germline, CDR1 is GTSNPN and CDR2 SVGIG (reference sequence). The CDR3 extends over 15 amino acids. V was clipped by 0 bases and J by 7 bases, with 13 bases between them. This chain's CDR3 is CAWSVLARFNSPLHF. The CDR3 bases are TGTGCCTGGAGTGTACTCGCTAGATTCAATTCACCCCTCCACTTT.

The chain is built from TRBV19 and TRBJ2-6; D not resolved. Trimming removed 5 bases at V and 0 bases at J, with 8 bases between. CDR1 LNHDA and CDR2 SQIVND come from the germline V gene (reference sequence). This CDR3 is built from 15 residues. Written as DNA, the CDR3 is TGTGCCAGTAGTCATACTTCCTCTGGGGCCAACGTCCTGACTTTC. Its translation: CASSHTSSGANVLTF.

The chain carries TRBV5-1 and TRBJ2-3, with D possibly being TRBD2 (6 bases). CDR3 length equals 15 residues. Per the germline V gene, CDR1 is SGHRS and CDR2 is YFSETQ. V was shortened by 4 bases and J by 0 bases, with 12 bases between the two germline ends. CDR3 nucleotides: TGCGCCAGCAGCCACGGGACTGGAAGCACAGATACGCAGTATTTT. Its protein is CASSHGTGSTDTQYF.

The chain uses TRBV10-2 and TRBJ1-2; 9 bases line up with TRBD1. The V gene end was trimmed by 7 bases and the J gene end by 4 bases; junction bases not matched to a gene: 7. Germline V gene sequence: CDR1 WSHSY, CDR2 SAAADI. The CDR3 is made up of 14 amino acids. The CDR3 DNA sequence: TGCGCCAGCAACTCGGACAGGGGCCTCTATGGCTACACCTTC. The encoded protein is CASNSDRGLYGYTF.

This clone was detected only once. Written as DNA, the CDR3 is TGTGCCAGCACCTATGCATATCGGGGGAGGTCTACGGAGCAGTACTTC. It codes for CASTYAYRGRSTEQYF. The chain couples TRBV11-2 to TRBJ2-7, with D possibly TRBD2 on 6 matching bases. This CDR3 spans 16 amino acids. The V end was cut by 7 bases, the J end by 7 bases, with 26 bases between. Germline CDR1 and CDR2: SGHAT and FQNNGV.

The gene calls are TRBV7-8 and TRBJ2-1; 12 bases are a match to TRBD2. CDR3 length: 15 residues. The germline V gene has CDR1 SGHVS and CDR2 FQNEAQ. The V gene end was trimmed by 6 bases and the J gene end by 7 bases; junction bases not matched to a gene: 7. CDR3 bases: TGTGCCAGCAGTCAGACTAGCGGGAGTTATAATGAGCAGTTCTTC. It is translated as CASSQTSGSYNEQFF.

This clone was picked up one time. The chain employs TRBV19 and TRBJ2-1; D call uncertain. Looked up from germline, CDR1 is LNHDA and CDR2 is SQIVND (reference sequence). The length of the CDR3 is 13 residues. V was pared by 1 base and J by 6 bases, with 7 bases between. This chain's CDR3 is CASSIVASNEQFF. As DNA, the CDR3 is TGTGCCAGTAGTATAGTTGCGAGCAATGAGCAGTTCTTC.

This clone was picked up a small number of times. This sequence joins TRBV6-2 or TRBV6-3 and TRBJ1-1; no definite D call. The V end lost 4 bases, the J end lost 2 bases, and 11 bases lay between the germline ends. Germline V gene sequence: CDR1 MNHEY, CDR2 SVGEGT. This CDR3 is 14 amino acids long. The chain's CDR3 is CASSFPQDNTEAFF. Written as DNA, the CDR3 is TGTGCCAGCAGTTTCCCCCAGGATAACACTGAAGCTTTCTTT.

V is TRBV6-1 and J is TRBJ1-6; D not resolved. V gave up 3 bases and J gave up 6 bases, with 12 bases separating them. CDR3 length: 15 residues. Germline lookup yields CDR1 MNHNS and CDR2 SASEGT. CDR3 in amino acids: CASSDEGTINSPLHF. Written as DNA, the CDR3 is TGTGCCAGCAGTGACGAGGGCACCATTAATTCACCCCTCCACTTT.

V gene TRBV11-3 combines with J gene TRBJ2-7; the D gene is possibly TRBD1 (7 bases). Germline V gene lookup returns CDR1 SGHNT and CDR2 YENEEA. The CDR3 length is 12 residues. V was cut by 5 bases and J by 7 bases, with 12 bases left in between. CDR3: CASSQTGREQYF. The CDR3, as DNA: TGTGCCAGCAGCCAGACAGGGAGGGAGCAGTACTTC. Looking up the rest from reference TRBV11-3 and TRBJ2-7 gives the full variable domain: EAGVVQSPRYKIIEKKQPVAFWCNPISGHNTLYWYLQNLGQGPELLIRYENEEAVDDSQLPKDRFSAERLKGVDSTLKIQPAELGDSAVYLCASSQTGREQYFGPGTRLTVT.

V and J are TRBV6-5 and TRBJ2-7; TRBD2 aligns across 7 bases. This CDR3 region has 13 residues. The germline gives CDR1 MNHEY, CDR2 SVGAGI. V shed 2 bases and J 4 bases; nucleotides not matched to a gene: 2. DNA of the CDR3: TGTGCCAGCAGTTACGTTAGCGGGTACGAGCAGTACGTC. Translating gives CASSYVSGYEQYV.

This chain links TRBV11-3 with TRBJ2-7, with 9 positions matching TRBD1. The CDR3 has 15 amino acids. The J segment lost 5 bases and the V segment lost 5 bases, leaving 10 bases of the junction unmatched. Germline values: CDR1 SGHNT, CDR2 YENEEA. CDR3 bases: TGTGCCAGCAGCCTAGTGGGACAGGGCGGCCACGAGCAGTACGTC. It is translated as CASSLVGQGGHEQYV.

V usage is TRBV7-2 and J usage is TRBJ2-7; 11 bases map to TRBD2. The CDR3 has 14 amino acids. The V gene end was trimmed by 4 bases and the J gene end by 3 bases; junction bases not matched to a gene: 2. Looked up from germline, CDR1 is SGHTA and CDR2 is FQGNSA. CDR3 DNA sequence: TGTGCCAGCAGCTCCACTAGCGGGAGCTACGAGCAGTACGTC. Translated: CASSSTSGSYEQYV.